The sequence of this T cell receptor beta chain was determined in a study of CD8 T cells in Susac syndrome. Reverse transcription of about 0.5 to 1 ug RNA used random hexamers. One entry per CDR3 protein results from TCRdb running MiXCR on the immunoSEQ multiplex PCR reads. The profile shows 70,000 or so distinct CDR3 sequences, over 85% of them singletons. Germline trimming cut 5 bases from V and 1 base from J; bases unmatched to any gene: 6. The CDR3 consists of 16 residues. Germline CDR1 and CDR2: MNHEY and SVGEGT. TCR beta was sequenced from blood CD8+ and CD4+ T cells. Negative isolation yielded CD8+ and CD4+ T cells; FACS enriched TEMRA cells.

This chain uses TRBV6-2 or TRBV6-3 with TRBJ2-3; 10 nucleotides agree with TRBD1. Material for sequencing was CD8+ T cells from PBMCs. The sequence was obtained from a human donor with multiple sclerosis. The CDR3 protein is CASSPLGTGGTDTQYF. CDR3 sequence (DNA): TGTGCCAGCAGTCCATTAGGGACAGGGGGCACAGATACGCAGTATTTT.